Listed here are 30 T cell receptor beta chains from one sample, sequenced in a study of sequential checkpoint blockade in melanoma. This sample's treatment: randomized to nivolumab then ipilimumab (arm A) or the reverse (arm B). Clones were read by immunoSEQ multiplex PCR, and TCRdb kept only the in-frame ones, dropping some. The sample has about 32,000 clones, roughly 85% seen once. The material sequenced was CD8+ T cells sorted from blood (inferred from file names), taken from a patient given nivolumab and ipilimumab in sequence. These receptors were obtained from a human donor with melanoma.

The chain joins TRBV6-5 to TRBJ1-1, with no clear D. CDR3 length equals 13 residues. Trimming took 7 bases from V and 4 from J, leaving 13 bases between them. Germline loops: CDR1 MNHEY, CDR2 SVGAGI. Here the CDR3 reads CASTIEVGTEAFF. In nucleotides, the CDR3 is TGTGCCAGCACTATAGAGGTAGGCACTGAAGCTTTCTTT.

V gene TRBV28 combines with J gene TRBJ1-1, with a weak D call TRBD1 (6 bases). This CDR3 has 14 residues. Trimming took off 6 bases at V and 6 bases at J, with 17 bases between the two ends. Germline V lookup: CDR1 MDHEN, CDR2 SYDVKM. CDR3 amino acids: CASSLGGEMSEAFF. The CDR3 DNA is TGTGCCAGCAGCCTTGGGGGCGAGATGTCTGAAGCTTTCTTT.

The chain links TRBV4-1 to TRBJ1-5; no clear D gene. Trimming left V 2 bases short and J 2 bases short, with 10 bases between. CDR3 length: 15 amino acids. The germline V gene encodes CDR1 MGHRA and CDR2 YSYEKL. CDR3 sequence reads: CASSQTFYGNQPQHF. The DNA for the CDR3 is TGCGCCAGCAGCCAAACCTTCTACGGCAATCAGCCCCAGCATTTT.

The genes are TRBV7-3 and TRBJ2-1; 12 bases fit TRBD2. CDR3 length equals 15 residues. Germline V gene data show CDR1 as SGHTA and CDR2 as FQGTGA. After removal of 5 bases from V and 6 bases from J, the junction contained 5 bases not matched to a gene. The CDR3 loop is CASSLLAGGFNEQFF. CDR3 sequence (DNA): TGTGCCAGCAGCCTCCTAGCGGGAGGGTTCAATGAGCAGTTCTTC.

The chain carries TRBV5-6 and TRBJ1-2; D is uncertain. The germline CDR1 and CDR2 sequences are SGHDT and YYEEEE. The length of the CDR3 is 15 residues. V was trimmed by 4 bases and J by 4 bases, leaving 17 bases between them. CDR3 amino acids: CASSPSELEPYGYTF. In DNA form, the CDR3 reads TGTGCCAGCAGCCCTTCGGAGTTAGAGCCCTATGGCTACACCTTC.

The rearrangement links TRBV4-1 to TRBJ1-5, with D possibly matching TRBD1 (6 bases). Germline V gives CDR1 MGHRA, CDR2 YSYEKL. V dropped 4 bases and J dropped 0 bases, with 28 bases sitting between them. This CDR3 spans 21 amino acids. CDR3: CASSLTQLDRTHSYSNQPQHF. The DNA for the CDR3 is TGCGCCAGCAGCCTTACTCAACTCGACAGGACTCACAGTTATAGCAATCAGCCCCAGCATTTT.

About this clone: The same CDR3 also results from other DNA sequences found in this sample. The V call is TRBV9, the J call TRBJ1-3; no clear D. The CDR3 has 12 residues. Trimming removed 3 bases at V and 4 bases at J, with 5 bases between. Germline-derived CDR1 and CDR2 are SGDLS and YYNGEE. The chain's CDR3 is CASSATGNTIYF. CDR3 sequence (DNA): TGTGCCAGCAGCGCCACAGGAAACACCATATATTTT.

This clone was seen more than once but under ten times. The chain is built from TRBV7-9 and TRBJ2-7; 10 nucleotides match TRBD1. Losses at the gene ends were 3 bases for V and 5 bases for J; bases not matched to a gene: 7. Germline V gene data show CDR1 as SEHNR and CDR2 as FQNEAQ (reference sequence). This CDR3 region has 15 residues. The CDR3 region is CASSFSGTGEDEQYF. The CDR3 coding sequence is TGTGCCAGCAGCTTTTCCGGGACAGGGGAGGACGAGCAGTACTTC.

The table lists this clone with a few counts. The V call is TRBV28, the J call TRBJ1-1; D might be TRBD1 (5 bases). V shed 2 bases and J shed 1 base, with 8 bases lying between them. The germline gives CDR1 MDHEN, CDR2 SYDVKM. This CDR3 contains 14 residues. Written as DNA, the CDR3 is TGTGCCAGCAGTTTAGGACAAAGGAACACTGAAGCTTTCTTT. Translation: CASSLGQRNTEAFF.

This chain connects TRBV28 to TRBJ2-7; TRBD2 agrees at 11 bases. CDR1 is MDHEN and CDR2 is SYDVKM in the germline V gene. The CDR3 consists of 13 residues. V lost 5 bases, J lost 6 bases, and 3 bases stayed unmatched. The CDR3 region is CASSIGLAGEQYF. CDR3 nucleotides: TGTGCCAGCAGTATCGGACTAGCGGGCGAGCAGTACTTC.

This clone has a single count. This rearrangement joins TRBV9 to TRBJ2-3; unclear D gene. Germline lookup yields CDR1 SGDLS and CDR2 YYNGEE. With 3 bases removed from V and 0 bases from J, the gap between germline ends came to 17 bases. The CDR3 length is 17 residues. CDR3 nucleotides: TGTGCCAGCAGCGCCCCCTCGGAGCTTACTAGCACAGATACGCAGTATTTT. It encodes CASSAPSELTSTDTQYF.

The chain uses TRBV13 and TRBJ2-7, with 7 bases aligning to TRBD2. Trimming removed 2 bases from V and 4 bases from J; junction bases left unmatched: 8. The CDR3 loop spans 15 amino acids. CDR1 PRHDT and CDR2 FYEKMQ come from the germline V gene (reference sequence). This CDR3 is CASSLRGLYSYEQYF. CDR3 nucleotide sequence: TGTGCCAGCAGCTTACGGGGACTATACTCATACGAGCAGTACTTC.

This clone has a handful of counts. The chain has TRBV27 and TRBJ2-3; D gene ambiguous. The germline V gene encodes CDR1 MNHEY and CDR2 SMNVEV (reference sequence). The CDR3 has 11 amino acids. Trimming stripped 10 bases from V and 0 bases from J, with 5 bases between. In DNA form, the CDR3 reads TGTGCCACCTCGAGCACAGATACGCAGTATTTT. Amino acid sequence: CATSSTDTQYF.

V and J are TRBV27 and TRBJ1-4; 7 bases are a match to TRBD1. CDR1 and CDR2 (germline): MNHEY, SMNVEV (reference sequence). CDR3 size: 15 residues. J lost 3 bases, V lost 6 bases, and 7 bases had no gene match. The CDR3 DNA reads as TGTGCCAGCAGCCTCGAGGGGACAGCTAATGAAAAACTGTTTTTT. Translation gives CASSLEGTANEKLFF.

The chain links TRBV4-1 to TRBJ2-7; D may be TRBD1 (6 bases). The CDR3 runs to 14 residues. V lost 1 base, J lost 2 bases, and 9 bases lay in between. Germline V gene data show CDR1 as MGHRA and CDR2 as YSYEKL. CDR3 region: CASSQAQGPYEQYF. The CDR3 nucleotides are TGCGCCAGCAGCCAAGCACAGGGACCCTACGAGCAGTACTTC.

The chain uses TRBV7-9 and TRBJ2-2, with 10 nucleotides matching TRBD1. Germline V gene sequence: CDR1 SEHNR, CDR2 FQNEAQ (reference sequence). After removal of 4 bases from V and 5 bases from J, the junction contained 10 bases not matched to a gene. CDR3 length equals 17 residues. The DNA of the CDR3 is TGTGCCAGCAGCTACCCGACAGGGGGCATCGGGACCGGGGAGCTGTTTTTT. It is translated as CASSYPTGGIGTGELFF.

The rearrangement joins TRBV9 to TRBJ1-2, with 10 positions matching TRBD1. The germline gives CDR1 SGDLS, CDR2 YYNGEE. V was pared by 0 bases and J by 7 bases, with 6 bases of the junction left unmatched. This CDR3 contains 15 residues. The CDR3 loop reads CASSVEHGTGVGYTF. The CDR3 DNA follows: TGTGCCAGCAGCGTAGAGCACGGGACAGGGGTTGGCTACACCTTC.

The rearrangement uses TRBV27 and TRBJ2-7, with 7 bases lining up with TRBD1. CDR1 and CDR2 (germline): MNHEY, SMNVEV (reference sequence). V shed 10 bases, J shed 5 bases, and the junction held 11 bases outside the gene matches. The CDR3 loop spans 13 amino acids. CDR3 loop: CATHDRVVHEQYF. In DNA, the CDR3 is TGTGCCACTCACGACAGGGTAGTACACGAGCAGTACTTC.

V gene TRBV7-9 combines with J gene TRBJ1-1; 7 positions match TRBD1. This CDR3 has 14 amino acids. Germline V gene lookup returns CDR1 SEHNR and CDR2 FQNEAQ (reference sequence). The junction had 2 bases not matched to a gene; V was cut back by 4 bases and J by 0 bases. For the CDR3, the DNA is TGTGCCAGCAGCTCACAGGGGATGAACACTGAAGCTTTCTTT. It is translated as CASSSQGMNTEAFF.

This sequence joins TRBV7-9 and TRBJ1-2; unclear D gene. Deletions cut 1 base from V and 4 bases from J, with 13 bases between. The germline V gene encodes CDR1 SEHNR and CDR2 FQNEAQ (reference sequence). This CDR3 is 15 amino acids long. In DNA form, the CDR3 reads TGTGCCAGCAGCTTAGGAGCCCTGTTACCCTATGGCTACACCTTC. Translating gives CASSLGALLPYGYTF.

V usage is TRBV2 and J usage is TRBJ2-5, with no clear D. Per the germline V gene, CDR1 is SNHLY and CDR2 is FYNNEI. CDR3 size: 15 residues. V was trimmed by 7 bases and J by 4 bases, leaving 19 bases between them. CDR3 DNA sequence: TGTGCCAGCAAGAGGTCTTTTCCCCGAGGAGAGACCCAGTACTTC. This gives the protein CASKRSFPRGETQYF.

CDR3 sequence: CASSLWGPSTGELFF. The CDR3 DNA follows: TGCGCCAGCAGCTTGTGGGGCCCAAGCACCGGGGAGCTGTTTTTT. J is TRBJ2-2 and V is TRBV5-1; TRBD1 might be the D (5 bases). CDR1 and CDR2 (germline): SGHRS, YFSETQ. V dropped 1 base and J dropped 4 bases, with 11 bases sitting between them. The CDR3 length is 15 residues.

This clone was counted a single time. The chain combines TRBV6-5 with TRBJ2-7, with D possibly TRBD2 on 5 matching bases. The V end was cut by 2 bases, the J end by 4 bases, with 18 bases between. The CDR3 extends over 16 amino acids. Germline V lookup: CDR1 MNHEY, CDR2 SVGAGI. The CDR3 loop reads CASSYHLGSLTYEQYF. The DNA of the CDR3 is TGTGCCAGCAGTTACCATTTGGGGAGTTTAACATACGAGCAGTACTTC.

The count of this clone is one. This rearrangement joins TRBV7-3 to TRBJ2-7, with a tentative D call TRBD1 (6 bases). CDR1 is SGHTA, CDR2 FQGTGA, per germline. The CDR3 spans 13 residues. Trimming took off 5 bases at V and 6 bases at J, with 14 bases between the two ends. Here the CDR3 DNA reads TGTGCCAGCAGCCCAGGGACAAAGGTCGAGCAGTACTTC. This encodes CASSPGTKVEQYF.

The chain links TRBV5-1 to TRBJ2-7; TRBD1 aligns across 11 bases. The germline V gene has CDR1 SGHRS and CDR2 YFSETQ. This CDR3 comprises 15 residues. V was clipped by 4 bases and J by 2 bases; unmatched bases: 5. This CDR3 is CASSLWTGGPYEQYF. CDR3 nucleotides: TGCGCCAGCAGCCTATGGACAGGGGGCCCCTACGAGCAGTACTTC.

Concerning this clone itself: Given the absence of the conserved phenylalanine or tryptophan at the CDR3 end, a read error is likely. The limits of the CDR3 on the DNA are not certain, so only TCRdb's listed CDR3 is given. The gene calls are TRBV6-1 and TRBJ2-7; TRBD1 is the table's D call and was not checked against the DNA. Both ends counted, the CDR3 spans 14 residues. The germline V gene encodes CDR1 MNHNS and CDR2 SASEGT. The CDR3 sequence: CASSGRGSSYEQCL.

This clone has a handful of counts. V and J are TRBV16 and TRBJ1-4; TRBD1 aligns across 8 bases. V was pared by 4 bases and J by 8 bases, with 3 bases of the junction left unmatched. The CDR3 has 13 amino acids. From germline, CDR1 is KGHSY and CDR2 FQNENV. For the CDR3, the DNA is TGTGCCAGCAGCCCACAGGGGGAAGAAAAACTGTTTTTT. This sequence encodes CASSPQGEEKLFF.

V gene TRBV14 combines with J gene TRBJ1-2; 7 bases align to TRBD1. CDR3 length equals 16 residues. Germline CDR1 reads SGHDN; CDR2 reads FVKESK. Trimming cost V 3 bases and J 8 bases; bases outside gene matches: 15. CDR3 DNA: TGTGCCAGCAGCCATGGACAGGCGTTACCCACTAGGGGCTACACCTTC. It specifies CASSHGQALPTRGYTF.

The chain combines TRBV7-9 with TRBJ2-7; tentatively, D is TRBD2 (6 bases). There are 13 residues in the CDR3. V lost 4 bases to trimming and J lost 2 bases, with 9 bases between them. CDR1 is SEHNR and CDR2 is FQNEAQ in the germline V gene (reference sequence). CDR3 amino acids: CASSWGLAYEQYF. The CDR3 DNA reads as TGTGCCAGCAGCTGGGGACTGGCCTACGAGCAGTACTTC.

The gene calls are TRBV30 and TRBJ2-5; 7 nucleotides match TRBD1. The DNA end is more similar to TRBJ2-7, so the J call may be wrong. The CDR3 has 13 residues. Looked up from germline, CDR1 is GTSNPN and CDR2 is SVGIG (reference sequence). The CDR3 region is CAWSRDSHYEQYF. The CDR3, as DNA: TGTGCCTGGAGTCGGGACAGCCACTACGAGCAGTACTTC.